The T cell receptor (beta chain) described here comes from a study of T cell responses to AZD1222 COVID-19 vaccine. The germline V gene encodes CDR1 SGHDN and CDR2 FVKESK. The V end was cut by 1 base, the J end by 2 bases, with 9 bases between. The CDR3 sequence is 14 residues long. The data were produced by immunoSEQ multiplex PCR, yet TCRdb's version contains in-frame clones alone and is incomplete. The table includes 150,000 to 200,000 clones, 90% to 95% detected once. Second doses at about 4 or about 12 weeks were pooled. Here the sequenced sample was peripheral blood, taken 28 days after the second AZD1222 dose. This clonotype was sampled from an adult who received the AZD1222 COVID-19 vaccine. The chain links TRBV14 to TRBJ2-7; D unclear. The CDR3 coding sequence is TGTGCCAGCAGCCAAGGATCAGGAACCTACGAGCAGTACTTC. The encoded protein is CASSQGSGTYEQYF. The full variable domain, rest sourced from reference TRBV14 and TRBJ2-7, is EAGVTQFPSHSVIEKGQTVTLRCDPISGHDNLYWYRRVMGKEIKFLLHFVKESKQDESGMPNNRFLAERTGGTYSTLKVQPAELEDSGVYFCASSQGSGTYEQYFGPGTRLTVT.